This T cell receptor beta chain was captured by sequencing in a study of cytomegalovirus exposure and HLA in healthy donors. General observations from the study: TCR sequences were mostly rare, though some public TCRs occurred in many donors. Cytomegalovirus association was assigned to approximately 160 TCR beta chains.

At the time of sampling, donors were nominally healthy, though unrecorded immune exposures were likely. PCR amplification relied on 60 Vbeta primers (plus 13 Jbeta primers). Sequencing used immunoSEQ multiplex PCR; TCRdb keeps in-frame clones, though not all of them. The top ten hold 20% to 25% of the sample, which has some 65,000 clones, approximately 71% seen once. On this clone: Its specificity is not known.

This clonotype originated in a woman aged 35 to 49 in good health and CMV-seropositive. Material: PBMCs.

CDR3 sequence (DNA): TGCGCCAGCAGCTTGGATCAGGGGGCCGGAACATACGAGCAGTACTTC. It encodes CASSLDQGAGTYEQYF. The genes are TRBV5-1 and TRBJ2-7; 8 nucleotides match TRBD1. The V segment lost 0 bases and the J segment 4 bases; nucleotides outside the gene matches: 9. Germline V CDR1 and CDR2: SGHRS, YFSETQ. The CDR3 consists of 16 residues.